This T cell receptor beta chain was captured in a study of T cells in Graves' hyperthyroidism and ophthalmopathy. Template material for amplifying TCR beta CDR3 regions consisted of RNA transcripts. Using the HTBI primer set, a first-round RT-PCR was run on the TCR CDR3. One entry per CDR3 protein results from TCRdb running MiXCR on the multiplex PCR reads. The data show about 720,000 distinct CDR3 sequences, 16% seen once. Exclusion criteria comprised uncontrolled infection, other autoimmune disease, pregnancy or lactation. The germline V gene has CDR1 DFQATT and CDR2 SNEGSKA (reference sequence). This CDR3 spans 14 amino acids. V dropped 2 bases and J dropped 5 bases, with 15 bases sitting between them.

This rearrangement joins TRBV20-1 to TRBJ2-5; the D gene could be TRBD1 or TRBD2 (5 bases each). Sample: blood. This clonotype originated in a man between 18 and 35 years old with Graves' hyperthyroidism. CDR3 protein: CSARRDGEGETQYF. The CDR3 DNA follows: TGCAGTGCTAGAAGGGACGGAGAAGGCGAGACCCAGTACTTC.